Listed below are T cell receptor beta chains from one sample, sequenced in a study of blood T cell repertoires in COVID-19. Clones were read by immunoSEQ multiplex PCR, and TCRdb kept only the in-frame ones, dropping some. The sample gives a few hundred thousand clones, around 86% of which show up once; approximately 4.7% is in the top ten. Sequencing was done on a sample of PBMCs or T cells enriched from blood (not recorded which). The receptors here all came from a woman in her forties or fifties who had recovered from COVID-19. The conserved cysteine and the conserved F or W are not part of the CDR3 here. D genes are given only for firm matches.

j_call d_call v_call cdr3_length cdr3_aa
TRBJ2-7 TRBD1 TRBV27 13 ASSLGRTGTDEQY
TRBJ1-2 - TRBV14 11 ASSPRLGGGYT
TRBJ1-5 TRBD1 TRBV2 13 ASTLSGTGLQPQH
TRBJ2-1 - TRBV11-1 14 ASSLAMGGSYNEQF
TRBJ1-2 - TRBV19 10 ASSMGGYGYT
TRBJ1-2 TRBD1 TRBV5-1 16 ASSLDLSRGQGVYGYT
TRBJ1-1 TRBD1 TRBV5-1 13 ASSLQGRENTEAF
TRBJ1-3 TRBD1 TRBV7-2 14 ASSLLQGAFGNTIY
TRBJ2-1 - TRBV7-9 11 ASSLASRDEQF
TRBJ1-1 - TRBV9 11 ASSGGMNTEAF
TRBJ2-5 TRBD2 TRBV7-2 17 ASSSPGTSARGGQETQY
TRBJ2-1 TRBD2 TRBV4-1 15 ASSQDAPGGGDNEQF
TRBJ1-2 - TRBV2 13 ASSELGLGVYGYT
TRBJ1-1 - TRBV30 11 AWIRGWNTEAF
TRBJ1-6 TRBD1 TRBV27 11 ASKGQGNSPLH
TRBJ1-2 TRBD1 TRBV5-1 12 ASSPGQFNYGYT
TRBJ2-2 - TRBV4-3 13 ASSQDPRGTGELF